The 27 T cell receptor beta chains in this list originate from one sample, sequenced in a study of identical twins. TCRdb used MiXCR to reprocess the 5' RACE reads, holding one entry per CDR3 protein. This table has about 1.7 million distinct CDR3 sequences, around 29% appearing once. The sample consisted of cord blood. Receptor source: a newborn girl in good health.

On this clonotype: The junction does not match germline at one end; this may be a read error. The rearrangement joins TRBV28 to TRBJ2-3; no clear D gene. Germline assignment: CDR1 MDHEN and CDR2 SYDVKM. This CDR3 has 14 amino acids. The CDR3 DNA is TGTGCCAGCAGTTTACGTTATAGCACAGATGCGCAGTATTTT. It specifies CASSLRYSTDAQYF.

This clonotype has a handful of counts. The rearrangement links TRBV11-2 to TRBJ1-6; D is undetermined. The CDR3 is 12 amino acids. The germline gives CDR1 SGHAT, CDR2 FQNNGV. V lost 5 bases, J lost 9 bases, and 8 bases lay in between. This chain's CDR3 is CASSKYRSPLHF. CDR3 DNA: TGTGCCAGCAGCAAATATCGTTCACCCCTCCACTTT.

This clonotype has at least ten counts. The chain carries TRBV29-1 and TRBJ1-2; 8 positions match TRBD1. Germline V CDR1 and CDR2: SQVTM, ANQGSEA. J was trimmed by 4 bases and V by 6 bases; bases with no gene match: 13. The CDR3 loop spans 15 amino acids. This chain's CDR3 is CSVLLVGTGRYGYTF. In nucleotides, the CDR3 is TGCAGCGTCCTCCTCGTGGGGACAGGACGCTATGGCTACACCTTC.

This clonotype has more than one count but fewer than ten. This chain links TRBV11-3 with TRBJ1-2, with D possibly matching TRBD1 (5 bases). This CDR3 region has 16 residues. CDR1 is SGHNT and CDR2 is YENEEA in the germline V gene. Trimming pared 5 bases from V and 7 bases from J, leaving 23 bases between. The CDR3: CASSPIKQGACCGYTF. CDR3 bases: TGTGCCAGCAGCCCCATCAAACAAGGGGCCTGCTGTGGCTACACCTTC. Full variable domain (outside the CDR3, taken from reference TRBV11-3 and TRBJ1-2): EAGVVQSPRYKIIEKKQPVAFWCNPISGHNTLYWYLQNLGQGPELLIRYENEEAVDDSQLPKDRFSAERLKGVDSTLKIQPAELGDSAVYLCASSPIKQGACCGYTFGSGTRLTVV.

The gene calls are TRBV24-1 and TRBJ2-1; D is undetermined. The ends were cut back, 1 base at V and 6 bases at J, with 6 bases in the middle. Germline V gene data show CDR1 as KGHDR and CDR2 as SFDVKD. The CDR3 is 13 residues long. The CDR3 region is CATSDFGANEQFF. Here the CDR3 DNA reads TGTGCCACCAGTGATTTTGGCGCCAATGAGCAGTTCTTC.

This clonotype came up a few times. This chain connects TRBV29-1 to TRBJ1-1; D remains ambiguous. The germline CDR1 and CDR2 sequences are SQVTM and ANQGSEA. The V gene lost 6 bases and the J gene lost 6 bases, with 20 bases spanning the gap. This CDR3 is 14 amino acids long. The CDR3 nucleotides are TGCAGCGTCCAAGGTGTCACCCCTCGGGCTGAAGCTTTCTTT. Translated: CSVQGVTPRAEAFF.

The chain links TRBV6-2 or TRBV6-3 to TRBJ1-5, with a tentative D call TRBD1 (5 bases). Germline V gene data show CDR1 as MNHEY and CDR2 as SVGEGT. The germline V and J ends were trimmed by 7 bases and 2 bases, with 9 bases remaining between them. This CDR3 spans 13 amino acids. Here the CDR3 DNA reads TGTGCCAGCACCCGGGACGGCAATCAGCCCCAGCATTTT. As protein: CASTRDGNQPQHF.

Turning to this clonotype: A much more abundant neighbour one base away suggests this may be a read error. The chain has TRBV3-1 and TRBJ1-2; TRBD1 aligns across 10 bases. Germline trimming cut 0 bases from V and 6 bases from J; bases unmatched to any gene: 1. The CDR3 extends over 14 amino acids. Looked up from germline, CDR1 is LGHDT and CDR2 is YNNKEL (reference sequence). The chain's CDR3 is CASSQETGGHGYTF. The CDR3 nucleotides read TGTGCCAGCAGCCAAGAGACAGGGGGCCATGGCTACACCTTC. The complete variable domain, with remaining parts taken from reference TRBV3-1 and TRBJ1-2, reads DTAVSQTPKYLVTQMGNDKSIKCEQNLGHDTMYWYKQDSKKFLKIMFSYNNKELIINETVPNRFSPKSPDKAHLNLHINSLELGDSAVYFCASSQETGGHGYTFGSGTRLTVV.

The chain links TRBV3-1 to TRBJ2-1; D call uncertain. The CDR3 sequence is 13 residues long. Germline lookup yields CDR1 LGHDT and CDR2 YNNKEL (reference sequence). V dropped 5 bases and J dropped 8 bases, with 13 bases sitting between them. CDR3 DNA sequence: TGTGCCAGCAGCGTTGGCTACCGAGATGAGCAGTTCTTC. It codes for CASSVGYRDEQFF.

In nucleotides, the CDR3 is TGTGCCATCAGTGGGGGATCGACAGGGAAGGAATCTGGGGCCAACGTCCTGACTTTC. This sequence encodes CAISGGSTGKESGANVLTF. The J gene is TRBJ2-6, the V gene TRBV10-3; 7 bases match TRBD1. This CDR3 spans 19 amino acids. V lost 4 bases to trimming and J lost 1 base; unmatched junction nucleotides: 13. The germline V gene encodes CDR1 ENHRY and CDR2 SYGVKD.

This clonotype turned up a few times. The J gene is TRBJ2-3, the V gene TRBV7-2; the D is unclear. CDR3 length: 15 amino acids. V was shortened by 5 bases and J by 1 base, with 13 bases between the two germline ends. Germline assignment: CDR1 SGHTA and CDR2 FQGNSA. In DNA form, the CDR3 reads TGTGCCAGCAGCCGTGCTAGGGTCGGCACAGATACGCAGTATTTT. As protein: CASSRARVGTDTQYF.

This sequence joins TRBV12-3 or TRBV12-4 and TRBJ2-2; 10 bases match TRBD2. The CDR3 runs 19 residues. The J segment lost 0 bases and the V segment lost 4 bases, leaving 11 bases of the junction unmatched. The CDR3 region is CASSSPPLAGPTNTGELFF. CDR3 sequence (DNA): TGTGCCAGCAGTTCACCCCCACTAGCGGGGCCCACGAACACCGGGGAGCTGTTTTTT.

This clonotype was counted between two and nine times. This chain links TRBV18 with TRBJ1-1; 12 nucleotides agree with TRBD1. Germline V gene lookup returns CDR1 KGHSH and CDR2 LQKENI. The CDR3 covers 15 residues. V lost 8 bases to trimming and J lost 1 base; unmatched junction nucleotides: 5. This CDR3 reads CASHLGQGANTEAFF. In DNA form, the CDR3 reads TGTGCCAGCCACCTGGGACAGGGGGCGAACACTGAAGCTTTCTTT.

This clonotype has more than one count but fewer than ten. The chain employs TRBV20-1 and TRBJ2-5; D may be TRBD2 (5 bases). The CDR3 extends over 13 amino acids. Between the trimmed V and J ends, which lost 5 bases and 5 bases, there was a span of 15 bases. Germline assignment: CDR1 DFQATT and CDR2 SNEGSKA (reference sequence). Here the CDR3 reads CSASYWRRETQYF. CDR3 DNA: TGCAGTGCTTCTTATTGGAGGCGGGAGACCCAGTACTTC.

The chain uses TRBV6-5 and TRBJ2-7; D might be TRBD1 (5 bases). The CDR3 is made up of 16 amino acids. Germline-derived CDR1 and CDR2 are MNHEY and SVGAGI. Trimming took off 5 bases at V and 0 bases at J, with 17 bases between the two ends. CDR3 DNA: TGTGCCAGCAGTAGAACGACAGTTGACAGCTCCTACGAGCAGTACTTC. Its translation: CASSRTTVDSSYEQYF.

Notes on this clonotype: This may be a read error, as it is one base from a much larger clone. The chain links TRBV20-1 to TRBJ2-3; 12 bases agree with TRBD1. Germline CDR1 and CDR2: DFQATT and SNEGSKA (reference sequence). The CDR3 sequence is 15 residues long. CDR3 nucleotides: TGCAGTGCTAGGGCCGGGACAGGGGGCACAGATACGCGGTATTTT. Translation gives CSARAGTGGTDTRYF.

The CDR3, as DNA: TGTGCCATGCGGGGTCTGAACACTGAAGCTTTCTTT. It encodes CAMRGLNTEAFF. The genes are TRBV10-3 and TRBJ1-1; D not resolved. The CDR3 spans 12 residues. Germline CDR1 ENHRY, CDR2 SYGVKD. The V gene lost 9 bases and the J gene lost 0 bases, with 8 bases spanning the gap.

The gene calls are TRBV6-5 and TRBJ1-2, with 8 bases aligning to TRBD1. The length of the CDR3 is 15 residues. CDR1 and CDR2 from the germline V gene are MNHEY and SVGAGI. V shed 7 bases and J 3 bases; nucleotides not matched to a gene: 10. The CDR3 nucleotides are TGTGCCAGCACCCTCAGGGGGCAGGGGTACTATGGCTACACCTTC. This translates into CASTLRGQGYYGYTF.

CDR3 nucleotide sequence: TGTGCCAGCAGCGGATCCGGGGCCTACAATGAGCAGTACTTC. Amino acids: CASSGSGAYNEQYF. The V and J genes are TRBV9 and TRBJ2-5, with D perhaps TRBD1 or TRBD2 (5 bases each). Trimming shortened V by 3 bases and J by 11 bases, and 20 bases separated the two germline ends. Germline lookup yields CDR1 SGDLS and CDR2 YYNGEE. The CDR3 covers 14 residues.

The CDR3 protein is CAWSRSGEQYF. For the CDR3, the DNA is TGTGCCTGGAGTCGGAGTGGGGAGCAGTACTTC. The J gene is TRBJ2-4, the V gene TRBV30; maybe TRBD2 (5 bases). Germline loops: CDR1 GTSNPN, CDR2 SVGIG (reference sequence). Trimming stripped 2 bases from V and 13 bases from J, with 12 bases between. This CDR3 is 11 amino acids long.

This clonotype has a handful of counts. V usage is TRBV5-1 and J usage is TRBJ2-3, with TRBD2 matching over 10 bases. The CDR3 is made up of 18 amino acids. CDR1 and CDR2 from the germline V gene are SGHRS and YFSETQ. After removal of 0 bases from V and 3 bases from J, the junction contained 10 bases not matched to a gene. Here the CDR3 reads CASSLAAYGTSDTDTQYF. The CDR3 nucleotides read TGCGCCAGCAGCTTGGCGGCTTACGGGACTAGCGATACAGATACGCAGTATTTT.

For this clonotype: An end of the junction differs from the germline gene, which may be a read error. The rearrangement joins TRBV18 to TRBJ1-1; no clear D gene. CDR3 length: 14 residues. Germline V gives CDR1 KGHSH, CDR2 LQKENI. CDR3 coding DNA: TGTGCCAGCTTACCACAACGGCCGAACACTGAAGCTTTCTTT. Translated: CASLPQRPNTEAFF.

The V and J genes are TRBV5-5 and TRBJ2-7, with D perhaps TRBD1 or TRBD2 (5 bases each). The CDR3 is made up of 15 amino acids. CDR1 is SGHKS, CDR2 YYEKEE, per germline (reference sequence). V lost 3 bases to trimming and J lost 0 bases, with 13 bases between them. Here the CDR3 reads CASSSWGTFSYEQYF. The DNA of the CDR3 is TGTGCCAGCAGCTCCTGGGGGACCTTCTCCTACGAGCAGTACTTC. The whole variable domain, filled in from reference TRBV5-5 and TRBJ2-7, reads DAGVTQSPTHLIKTRGQQVTLRCSPISGHKSVSWYQQVLGQGPQFIFQYYEKEERGRGNFPDRFSARQFPNYSSELNVNALLLGDSALYLCASSSWGTFSYEQYFGPGTRLTVT.

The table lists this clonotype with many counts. CDR3 nucleotides: TGTGCCAGCAGTTTTCCCGGGGACCTCCGATCCTACGAGCAGTACTTC. Protein product: CASSFPGDLRSYEQYF. The V gene is TRBV28, the J gene TRBJ2-7; D tentatively reads TRBD1 or TRBD2 (5 bases each). The CDR3 has 16 residues. Germline V CDR1 and CDR2: MDHEN, SYDVKM. V lost 3 bases and J 1 base, leaving 16 bases between the germline ends.

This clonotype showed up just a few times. The CDR3 nucleotides read TGTGCCAGCAGTTATCCCCAAGAGGGGGCGGGAGATACGCAGTATTTT. Translated, it gives CASSYPQEGAGDTQYF. V gene TRBV28 combines with J gene TRBJ2-3, with 7 bases identical to TRBD1. Trimming cost V 4 bases and J 5 bases; bases outside gene matches: 12. Germline V gives CDR1 MDHEN, CDR2 SYDVKM. The CDR3 totals 16 residues.

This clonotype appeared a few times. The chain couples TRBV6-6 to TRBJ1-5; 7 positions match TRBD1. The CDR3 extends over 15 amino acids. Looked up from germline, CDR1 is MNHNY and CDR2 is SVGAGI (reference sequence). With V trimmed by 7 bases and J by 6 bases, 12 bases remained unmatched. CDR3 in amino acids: CASKRGQNVIQPQHF. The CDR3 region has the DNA TGTGCCAGCAAGAGGGGACAGAACGTTATTCAGCCCCAGCATTTT.

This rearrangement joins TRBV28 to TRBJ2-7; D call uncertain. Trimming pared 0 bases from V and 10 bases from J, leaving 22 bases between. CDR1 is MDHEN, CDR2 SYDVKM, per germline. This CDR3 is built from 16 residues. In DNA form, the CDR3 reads TGTGCCAGCAGTTTATGGTATAGGAGTGGGCTTCGCGGCCAGTACTTC. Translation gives CASSLWYRSGLRGQYF. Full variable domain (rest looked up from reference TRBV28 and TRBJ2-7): DVKVTQSSRYLVKRTGEKVFLECVQDMDHENMFWYRQDPGLGLRLIYFSYDVKMKEKGDIPEGYSVSREKKERFSLILESASTNQTSMYLCASSLWYRSGLRGQYFGPGTRLTVT.